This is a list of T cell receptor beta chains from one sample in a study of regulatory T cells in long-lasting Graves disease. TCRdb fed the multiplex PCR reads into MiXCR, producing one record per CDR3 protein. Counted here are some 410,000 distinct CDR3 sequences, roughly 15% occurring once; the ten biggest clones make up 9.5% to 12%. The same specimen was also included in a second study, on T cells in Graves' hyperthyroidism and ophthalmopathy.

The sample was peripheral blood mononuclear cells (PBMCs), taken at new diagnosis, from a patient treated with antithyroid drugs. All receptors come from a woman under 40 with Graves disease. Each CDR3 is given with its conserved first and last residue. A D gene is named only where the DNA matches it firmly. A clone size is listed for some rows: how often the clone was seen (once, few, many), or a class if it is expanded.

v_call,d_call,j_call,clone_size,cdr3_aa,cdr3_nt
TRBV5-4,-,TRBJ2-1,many,CASSLDQRREQFF,TGTGCCAGCAGCCTAGACCAGCGCCGTGAGCAGTTCTTC
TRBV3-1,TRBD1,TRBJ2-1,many,CASSPDTGEGSYNEQFF,TGTGCCAGCAGCCCAGACACAGGGGAAGGCTCCTACAATGAGCAGTTCTTC
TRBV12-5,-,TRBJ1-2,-,CASGYQTNYGYTF,TGTGCTAGTGGCTACCAAACTAACTATGGCTACACCTTC
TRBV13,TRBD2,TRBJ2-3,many,CASQAGPGDTQYF,TGTGCCAGCCAAGCGGGACCTGGAGATACGCAGTATTTT
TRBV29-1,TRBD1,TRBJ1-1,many,CSGRTGEESAEAFF,TGCAGCGGTCGGACAGGGGAGGAGAGCGCTGAAGCTTTCTTT
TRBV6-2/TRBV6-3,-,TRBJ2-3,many,CASSYSAGSTDTQYF,TGTGCCAGCAGTTACTCGGCCGGATCCACAGATACGCAGTATTTT
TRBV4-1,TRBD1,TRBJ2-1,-,CASSQVFLDRGTYNEQFF,TGCGCCAGCAGCCAAGTCTTCCTAGACAGGGGGACCTACAATGAGCAGTTCTTC
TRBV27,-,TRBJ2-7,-,CASSLGAARQYF,TGCGCCAGCAGCCTTGGGGCGGCTCGGCAGTACTTC
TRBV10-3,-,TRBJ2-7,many,CAISESKGYYEQYF,TGTGCCATCAGTGAGTCGAAAGGGTACTACGAGCAGTACTTC
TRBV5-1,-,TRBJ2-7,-,CASSLTPTYEQYF,TGCGCCAGCAGCTTGACCCCCACCTACGAGCAGTACTTC
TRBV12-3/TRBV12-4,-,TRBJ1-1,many,CASSLMRLTAEAFF,TGTGCCAGCAGTTTAATGCGGCTAACTGCGGAAGCTTTCTTT
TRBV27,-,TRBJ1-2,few,CASSPQPGSVYGYTF,TGTGCCAGCAGTCCGCAGCCGGGTTCGGTCTATGGCTACACCTTC
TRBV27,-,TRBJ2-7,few,CASGGPYEQYF,TGTGCCAGTGGGGGGCCCTACGAGCAGTACTTC
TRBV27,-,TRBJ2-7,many,CASSFRPLRSFYEQYF,TGTGCCAGCAGTTTTCGACCCCTACGTTCCTTCTACGAGCAGTACTTC
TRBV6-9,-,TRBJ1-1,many,CASSYRTGDRAFF,TGTGCCAGCAGTTATAGAACCGGCGACAGAGCTTTCTTT
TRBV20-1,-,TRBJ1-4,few,CSARVIDQEKLFF,TGCAGTGCTAGAGTCATAGACCAGGAAAAACTGTTTTTT
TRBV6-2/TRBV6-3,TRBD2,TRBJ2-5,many,CASSYPAGGRGTQYF,TGTGCCAGCAGTTATCCAGCGGGAGGGAGGGGGACCCAGTACTTC
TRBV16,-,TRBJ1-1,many,CASSQSWWGYTEAFF,TGTGCCAGCAGCCAATCCTGGTGGGGGTACACTGAAGCTTTCTTT
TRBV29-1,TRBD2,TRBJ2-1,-,CSVSIFSSGRTNEQFF,TGCAGCGTCTCAATTTTCTCTAGCGGGAGAACCAATGAGCAGTTCTTC
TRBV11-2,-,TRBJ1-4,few,CASSLEGSGREKLFF,TGTGCCAGCAGCTTAGAGGGGTCAGGACGTGAAAAACTGTTTTTT
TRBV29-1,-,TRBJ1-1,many,CSVERPTGNSMEAFF,TGCAGCGTTGAACGACCTACGGGAAACAGCATGGAAGCTTTCTTT
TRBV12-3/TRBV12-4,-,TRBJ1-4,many,CASSSTGWSDEKLFF,TGTGCCAGCAGTTCTACAGGGTGGAGTGATGAAAAACTGTTTTTT
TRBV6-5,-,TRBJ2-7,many,CASSYAQYYEQYF,TGTGCCAGCAGTTACGCCCAGTACTACGAGCAGTACTTC
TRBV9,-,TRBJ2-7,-,CASSPRLGAYEQYF,TGTGCCAGCAGCCCCCGACTAGGAGCGTACGAGCAGTACTTC
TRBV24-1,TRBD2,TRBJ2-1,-,CATRGTSGTYYNEQFF,TGTGCCACCAGGGGGACTAGCGGGACGTACTACAATGAGCAGTTCTTC
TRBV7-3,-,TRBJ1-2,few,CASSPVPDSNYGYTF,TGTGCCAGCAGCCCAGTCCCGGACTCTAACTATGGCTACACCTTC
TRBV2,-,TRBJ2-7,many,CATRLVQGLSYEQYF,TGTGCCACCCGGTTGGTACAGGGTTTATCCTACGAGCAGTACTTC
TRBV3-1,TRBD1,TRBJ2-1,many,CASSQTGTGSNEQFF,TGTGCCAGCAGCCAAACCGGGACAGGGTCGAATGAGCAGTTCTTC